This T cell receptor beta chain stems from a study of T cell responses to AZD1222 COVID-19 vaccine. Study outcomes and limitations: Among the donors, most were white British and more were female, and clonal diversity was possibly underestimated. No repertoire was sampled before or during the peak T cell response, only after it. AZD1222 recipients seropositive at baseline numbered only 5 to 7.

In the case of this clone: Its antigen is unknown.

Some clones are missing from TCRdb's copy, which holds only in-frame ones; the method was immunoSEQ multiplex PCR. Of over 85,000 clones detected, 92% appear once; the ten largest clones hold over 6%. The source was peripheral blood, collected on day 0 of AZD1222 vaccination. The sequence was obtained from an adult in good health.

CDR3 DNA: TGTGCCAGCAGTTCGGTTGGGGGGACTGAAGCTTTCTTT. Its translation is CASSSVGGTEAFF. The chain joins TRBV5-6 to TRBJ1-1, with TRBD1 as a possible D gene (5 bases). Germline CDR1 and CDR2: SGHDT and YYEEEE. V lost 5 bases to trimming and J lost 5 bases, with 13 bases between them. The CDR3 extends over 13 amino acids.